The clone carrying this T cell receptor (beta chain) was detected a few times. Antigen unknown. These data are taken from a study of cytomegalovirus exposure and HLA in healthy donors. Germline assignment: CDR1 SNHLY and CDR2 FYNNEI. V shed 7 bases and J shed 3 bases, with 10 bases lying between them. The CDR3 runs to 13 residues. A multiplex PCR was run with 60 Vbeta primers and 13 Jbeta primers. The assay was immunoSEQ multiplex PCR, and TCRdb's table has in-frame clones only and misses some. The table records roughly 180,000 clones, just under 80% of them present only once. Study results and limitations: According to an earlier analysis, most TCR beta V segments yielded productive rearrangements about 87% or about 30% of the time. Immune exposure was documented only through CMV serostatus. Many donors carried some public TCRs, although rarity characterized most TCR sequences. DRB1 had the most TCR associations and HLA-C the fewest, a later analysis found, with rates varying by HLA locus.

The material sequenced was PBMCs. J is TRBJ1-5 and V is TRBV2; D gene unclear. The origin of this receptor is a woman aged 25 to 39 in good health and CMV-seropositive. Written as DNA, the CDR3 is TGTGCCAGCATATTTTCGGTCAATCAGCCCCAGCATTTT. This gives the protein CASIFSVNQPQHF.